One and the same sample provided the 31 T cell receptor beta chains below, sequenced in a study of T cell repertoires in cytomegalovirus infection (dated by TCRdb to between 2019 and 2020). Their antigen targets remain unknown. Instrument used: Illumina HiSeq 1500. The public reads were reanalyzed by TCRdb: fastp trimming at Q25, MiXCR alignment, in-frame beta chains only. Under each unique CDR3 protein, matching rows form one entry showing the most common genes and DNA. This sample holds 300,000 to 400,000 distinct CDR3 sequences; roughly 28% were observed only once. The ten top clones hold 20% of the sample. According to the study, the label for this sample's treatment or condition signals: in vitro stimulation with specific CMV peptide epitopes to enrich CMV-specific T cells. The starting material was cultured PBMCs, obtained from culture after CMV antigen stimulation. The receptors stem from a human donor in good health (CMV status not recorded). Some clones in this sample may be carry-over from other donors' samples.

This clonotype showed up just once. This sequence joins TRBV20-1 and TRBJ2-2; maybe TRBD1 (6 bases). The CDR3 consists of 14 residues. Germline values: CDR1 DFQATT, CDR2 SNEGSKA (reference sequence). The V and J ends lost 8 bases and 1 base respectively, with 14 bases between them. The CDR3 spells CSLEKDRNTGELFF. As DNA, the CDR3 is TGCAGTCTGGAGAAGGACAGGAACACCGGGGAGCTGTTTTTT.

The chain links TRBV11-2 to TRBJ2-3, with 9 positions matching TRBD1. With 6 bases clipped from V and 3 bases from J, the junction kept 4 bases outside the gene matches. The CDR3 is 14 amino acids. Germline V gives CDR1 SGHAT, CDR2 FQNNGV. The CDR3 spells CASSRGQGTDTQYF. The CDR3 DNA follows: TGTGCCAGCAGTCGTGGACAGGGGACAGATACGCAGTATTTT.

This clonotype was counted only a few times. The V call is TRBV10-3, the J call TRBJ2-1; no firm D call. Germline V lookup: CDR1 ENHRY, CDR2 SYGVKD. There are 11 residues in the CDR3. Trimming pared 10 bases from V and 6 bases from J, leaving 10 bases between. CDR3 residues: CATQWGNEQFF. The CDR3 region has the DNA TGTGCCACTCAGTGGGGCAATGAGCAGTTCTTC.

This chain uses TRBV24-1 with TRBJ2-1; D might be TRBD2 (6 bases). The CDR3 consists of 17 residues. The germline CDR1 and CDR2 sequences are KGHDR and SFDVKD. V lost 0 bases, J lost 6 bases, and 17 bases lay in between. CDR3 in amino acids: CATSDLQIAGRGNEQFF. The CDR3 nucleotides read TGTGCCACCAGTGATTTGCAAATTGCGGGACGGGGCAATGAGCAGTTCTTC.

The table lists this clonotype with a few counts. The DNA for the CDR3 is TGTGCCAGCAGCTTAGCCGGGCCGGGGAATTCACCCCTCCACTTT. Translated, it gives CASSLAGPGNSPLHF. The rearrangement joins TRBV7-8 to TRBJ1-6; D unresolved. V was clipped by 0 bases and J by 7 bases, with 10 bases between them. There are 15 residues in the CDR3. Germline V lookup: CDR1 SGHVS, CDR2 FQNEAQ. The full variable domain, rest sourced from reference TRBV7-8 and TRBJ1-6, is GAGVSQSPRYKVAKRGQDVALRCDPISGHVSLFWYQQALGQGPEFLTYFQNEAQLDKSGLPSDRFFAERPEGSVSTLKIQRTQQEDSAVYLCASSLAGPGNSPLHFGNGTRLTVT.

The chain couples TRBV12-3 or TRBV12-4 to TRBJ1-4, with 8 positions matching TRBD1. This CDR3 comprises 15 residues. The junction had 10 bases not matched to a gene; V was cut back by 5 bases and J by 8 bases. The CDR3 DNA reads TGTGCCAGCAGTCCTTTCCGGGACAGGAGGGAAAAACTGTTTTTT. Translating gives CASSPFRDRREKLFF.

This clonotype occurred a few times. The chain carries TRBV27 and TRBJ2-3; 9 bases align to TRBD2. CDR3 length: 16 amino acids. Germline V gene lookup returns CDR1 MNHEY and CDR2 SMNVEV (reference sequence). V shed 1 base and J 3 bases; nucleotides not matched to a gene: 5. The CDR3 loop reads CASSLYLAGVTDTQYF. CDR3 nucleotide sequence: TGTGCCAGCAGTTTATATTTAGCGGGAGTGACAGATACGCAGTATTTT.

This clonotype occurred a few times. The DNA for the CDR3 is TGTGCCAGCAGTTACCGGACAGGGGACAATCAGCCCCAGCATTTT. This translates into CASSYRTGDNQPQHF. J is TRBJ1-5 and V is TRBV6-8; 9 bases map to TRBD1. Germline trimming cut 2 bases from V and 3 bases from J; bases unmatched to any gene: 2. Germline CDR1 is MNHGY and CDR2 is SAAAGT. The CDR3 is 15 residues long.

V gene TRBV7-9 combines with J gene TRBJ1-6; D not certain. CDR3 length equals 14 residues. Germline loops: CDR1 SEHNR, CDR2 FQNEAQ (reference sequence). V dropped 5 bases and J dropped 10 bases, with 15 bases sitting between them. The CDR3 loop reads CASSPSGFGSPLHF. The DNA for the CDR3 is TGTGCCAGCAGCCCCTCTGGTTTCGGCTCACCCCTCCACTTT.

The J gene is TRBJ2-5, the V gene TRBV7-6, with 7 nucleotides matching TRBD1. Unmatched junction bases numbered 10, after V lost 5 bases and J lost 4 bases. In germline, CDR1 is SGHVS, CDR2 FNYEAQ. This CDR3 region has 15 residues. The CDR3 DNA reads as TGTGCCAGCAGCCCCCTGGCACAGGGGAGAGAGACCCAGTACTTC. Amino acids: CASSPLAQGRETQYF.

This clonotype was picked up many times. The CDR3 coding sequence is TGTGCCAGCAGCTTAGAACAGGGCGAGGGTGAGCAGTACTTC. Its translation is CASSLEQGEGEQYF. V is TRBV7-2 and J is TRBJ2-7; tentatively, D is TRBD1 (6 bases). The CDR3 runs 14 residues. Looked up from germline, CDR1 is SGHTA and CDR2 is FQGNSA. V lost 1 base and J lost 7, with 14 bases in between.

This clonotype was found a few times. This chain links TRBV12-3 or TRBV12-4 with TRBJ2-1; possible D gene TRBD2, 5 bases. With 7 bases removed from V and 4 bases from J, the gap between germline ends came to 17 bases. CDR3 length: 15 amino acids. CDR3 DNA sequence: TGTGCCAGCACCTCGACCCTAGGAGGATACAATGAGCAGTTCTTC. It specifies CASTSTLGGYNEQFF.

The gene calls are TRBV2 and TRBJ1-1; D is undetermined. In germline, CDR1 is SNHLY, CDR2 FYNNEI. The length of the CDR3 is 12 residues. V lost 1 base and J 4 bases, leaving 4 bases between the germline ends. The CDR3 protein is CASSEDTTEAFF. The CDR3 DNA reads TGTGCCAGCAGTGAAGATACCACTGAAGCTTTCTTT. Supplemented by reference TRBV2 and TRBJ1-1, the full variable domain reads EPEVTQTPSHQVTQMGQEVILRCVPISNHLYFYWYRQILGQKVEFLVSFYNNEISEKSEIFDDQFSVERPDGSNFTLKIRSTKLEDSAMYFCASSEDTTEAFFGQGTRLTVV.

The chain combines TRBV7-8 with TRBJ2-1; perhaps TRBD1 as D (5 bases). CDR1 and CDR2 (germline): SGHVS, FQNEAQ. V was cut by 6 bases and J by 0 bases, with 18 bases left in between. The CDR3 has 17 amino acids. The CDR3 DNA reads TGTGCCAGCAGGGGAAGGGGTTTACGGAGCTCCTACAATGAGCAGTTCTTC. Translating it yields CASRGRGLRSSYNEQFF.

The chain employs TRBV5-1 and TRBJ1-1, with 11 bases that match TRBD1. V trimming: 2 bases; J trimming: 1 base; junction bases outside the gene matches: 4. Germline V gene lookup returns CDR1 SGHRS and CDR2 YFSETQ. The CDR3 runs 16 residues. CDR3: CASSFRTGGGNTEAFF. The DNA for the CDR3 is TGCGCCAGCAGCTTTAGGACAGGGGGCGGGAACACTGAAGCTTTCTTT.

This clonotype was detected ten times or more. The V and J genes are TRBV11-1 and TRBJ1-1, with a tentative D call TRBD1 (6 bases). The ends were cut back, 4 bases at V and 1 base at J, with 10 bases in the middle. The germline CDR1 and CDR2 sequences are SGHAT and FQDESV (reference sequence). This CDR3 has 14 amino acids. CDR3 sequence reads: CASSWTDPNTEAFF. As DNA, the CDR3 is TGTGCCAGCAGCTGGACAGACCCGAACACTGAAGCTTTCTTT.

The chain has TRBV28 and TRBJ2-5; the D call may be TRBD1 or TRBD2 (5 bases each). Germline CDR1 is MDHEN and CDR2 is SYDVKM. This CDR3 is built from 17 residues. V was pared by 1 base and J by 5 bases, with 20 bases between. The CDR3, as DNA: TGTGCCAGCAGTTTATCAAGATGGGGGAGTCGGTTTGAGACCCAGTACTTC. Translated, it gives CASSLSRWGSRFETQYF. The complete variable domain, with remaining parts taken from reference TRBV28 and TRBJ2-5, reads DVKVTQSSRYLVKRTGEKVFLECVQDMDHENMFWYRQDPGLGLRLIYFSYDVKMKEKGDIPEGYSVSREKKERFSLILESASTNQTSMYLCASSLSRWGSRFETQYFGPGTRLLVL.

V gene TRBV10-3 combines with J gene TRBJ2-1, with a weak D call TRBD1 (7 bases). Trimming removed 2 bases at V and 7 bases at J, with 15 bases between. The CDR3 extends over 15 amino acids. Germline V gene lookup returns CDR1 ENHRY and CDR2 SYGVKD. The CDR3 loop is CAISERAGGLNEQFF. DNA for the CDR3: TGTGCCATCAGTGAGCGAGCAGGGGGGTTAAATGAGCAGTTCTTC.

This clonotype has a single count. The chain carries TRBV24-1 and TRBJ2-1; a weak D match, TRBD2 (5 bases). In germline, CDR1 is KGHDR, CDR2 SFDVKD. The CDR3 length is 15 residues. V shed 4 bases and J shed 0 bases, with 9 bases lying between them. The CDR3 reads CATSEGTSSYNEQFF. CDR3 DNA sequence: TGTGCCACCAGTGAGGGTACTAGCTCCTACAATGAGCAGTTCTTC.

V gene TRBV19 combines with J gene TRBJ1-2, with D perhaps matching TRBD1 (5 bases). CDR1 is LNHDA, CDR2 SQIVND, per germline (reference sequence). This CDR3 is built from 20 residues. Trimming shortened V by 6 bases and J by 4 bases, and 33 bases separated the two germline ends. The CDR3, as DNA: TGTGCCAGTAGGCGGACCACCAGTGTTACTACAGACGGGGCATCCTATGGCTACACCTTC. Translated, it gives CASRRTTSVTTDGASYGYTF.

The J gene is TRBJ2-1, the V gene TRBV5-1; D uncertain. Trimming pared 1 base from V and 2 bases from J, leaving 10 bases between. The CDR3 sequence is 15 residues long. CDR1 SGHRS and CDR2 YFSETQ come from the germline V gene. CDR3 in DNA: TGCGCCAGCAGCTTGACCAGAGTTACCTACAATGAGCAGTTCTTC. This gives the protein CASSLTRVTYNEQFF.

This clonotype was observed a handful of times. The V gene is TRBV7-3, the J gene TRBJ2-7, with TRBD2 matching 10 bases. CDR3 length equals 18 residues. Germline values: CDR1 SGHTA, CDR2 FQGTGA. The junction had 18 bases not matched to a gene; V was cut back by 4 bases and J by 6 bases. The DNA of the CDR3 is TGTGCCAGCAGCTCTTTCGCTAGCGGGGGCTATCCCATCAGCGAGCAGTACTTC. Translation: CASSSFASGGYPISEQYF.

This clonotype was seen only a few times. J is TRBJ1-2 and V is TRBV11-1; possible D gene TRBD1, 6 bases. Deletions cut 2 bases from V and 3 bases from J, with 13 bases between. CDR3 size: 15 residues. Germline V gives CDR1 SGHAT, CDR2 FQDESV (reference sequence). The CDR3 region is CASSLFQAGDYGYTF. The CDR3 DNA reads TGTGCCAGCAGCTTATTCCAGGCAGGGGACTATGGCTACACCTTC.

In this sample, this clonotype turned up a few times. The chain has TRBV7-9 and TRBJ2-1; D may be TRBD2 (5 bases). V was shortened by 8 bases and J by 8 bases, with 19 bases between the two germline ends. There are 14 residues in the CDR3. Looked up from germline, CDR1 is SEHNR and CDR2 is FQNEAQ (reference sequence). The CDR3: CASAGIPKTDEQFF. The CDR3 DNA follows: TGTGCCAGCGCCGGGATCCCAAAGACGGATGAGCAGTTCTTC.

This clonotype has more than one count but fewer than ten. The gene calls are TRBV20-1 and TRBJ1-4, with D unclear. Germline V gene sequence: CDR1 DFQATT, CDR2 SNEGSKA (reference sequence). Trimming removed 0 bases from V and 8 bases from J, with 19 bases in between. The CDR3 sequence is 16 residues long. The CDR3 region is CSARDGGDPTDEKLFF. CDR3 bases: TGCAGTGCTAGAGACGGAGGAGACCCGACGGACGAAAAACTGTTTTTT.

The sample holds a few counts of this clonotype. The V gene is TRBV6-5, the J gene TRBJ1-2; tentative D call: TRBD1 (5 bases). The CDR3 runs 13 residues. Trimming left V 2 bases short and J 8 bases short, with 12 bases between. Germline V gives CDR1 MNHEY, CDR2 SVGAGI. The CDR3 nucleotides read TGTGCCAGCAGTTACGGCCAGGGCGTAGGCTACACCTTC. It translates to CASSYGQGVGYTF.

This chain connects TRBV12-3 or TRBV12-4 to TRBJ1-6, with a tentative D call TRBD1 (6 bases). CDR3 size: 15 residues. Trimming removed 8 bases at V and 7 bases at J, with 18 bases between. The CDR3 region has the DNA TGTGCCAGCCAAAGGGGGGGAGCGGAGAATTCACCCCTCCACTTT. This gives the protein CASQRGGAENSPLHF.

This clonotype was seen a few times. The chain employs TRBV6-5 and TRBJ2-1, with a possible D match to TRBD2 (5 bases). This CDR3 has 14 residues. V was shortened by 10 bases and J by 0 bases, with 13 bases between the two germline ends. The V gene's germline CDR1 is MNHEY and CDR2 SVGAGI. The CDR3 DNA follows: TGTGCCACCAGCCCTGGGAGCTCCTACAATGAGCAGTTCTTC. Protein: CATSPGSSYNEQFF.

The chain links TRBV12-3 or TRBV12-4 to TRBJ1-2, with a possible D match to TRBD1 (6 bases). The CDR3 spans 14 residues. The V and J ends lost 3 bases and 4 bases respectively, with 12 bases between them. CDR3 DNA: TGTGCCAGCAGTTTTATCAGGGGCGGCTATGGCTACACCTTC. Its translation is CASSFIRGGYGYTF.

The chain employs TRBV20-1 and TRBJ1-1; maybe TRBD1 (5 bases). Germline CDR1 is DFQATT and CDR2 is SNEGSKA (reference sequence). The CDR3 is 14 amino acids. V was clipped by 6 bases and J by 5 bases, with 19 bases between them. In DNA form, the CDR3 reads TGCAGTGCAAATGAGGGGTTGCCGGGGACTGAAGCTTTCTTT. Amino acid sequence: CSANEGLPGTEAFF.

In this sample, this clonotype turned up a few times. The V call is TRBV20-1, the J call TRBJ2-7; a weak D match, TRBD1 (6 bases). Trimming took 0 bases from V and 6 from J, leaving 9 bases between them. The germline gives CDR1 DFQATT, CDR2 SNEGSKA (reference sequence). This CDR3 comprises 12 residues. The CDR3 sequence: CSARDRGGEQYF. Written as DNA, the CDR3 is TGCAGTGCTAGAGACAGGGGTGGCGAGCAGTACTTC.